Described below is a single TCR beta chain sequence and its context. What it binds is not known. These data belong to a study of identifying expanded T cells in peripheral blood. Findings and caveats of the study: Over two and four weeks, about 15 and 19 clones changed, versus approximately 1.2 between replicates. Across healthy donors, higher total template counts meant significantly greater approximately 2-week count variance.

Some clones are missing from TCRdb's copy, which holds only in-frame ones; the method was immunoSEQ multiplex PCR. The table has some 78,000 clones, 70% to 90% seen once. No infections or other immune events were documented during collection. The CDR3 totals 15 residues. The specimen was blood. The source of this sequence is a person between 18 and 70 years old in good health. The chain employs TRBV21-1 and TRBJ1-2. TRBV21-1 represents a pseudogene. The CDR3: CASNADPGEDYGYTF. The CDR3, as DNA: TGTGCCAGCAATGCGGACCCGGGAGAGGACTATGGCTACACCTTC.